This T cell receptor beta chain stems from a study of shared clonotypes between healthy human individuals. Each PCR replicate run on unsorted PBMC took in 250 to 350 ng DNA, tens of thousands of T cell genomes. The repertoire was sequenced with immunoSEQ multiplex PCR; TCRdb's copy has only in-frame clones and lacks some. The sample carries some 490,000 clones, 70% to 85% recorded once. The CDR3 loop spans 17 amino acids. CDR1 and CDR2 (germline): SGHVS, FQNEAQ. V shed 6 bases and J shed 3 bases, with 21 bases lying between them. The TCR comes from a woman aged 35 to 49 in good health. Some clones in this sample may be carry-over from other donors' samples. The chain uses TRBV7-8 and TRBJ2-1; no reliable D call. Sample: PBMCs. CDR3 nucleotides: TGTGCCAGCAGTAAACAAGTCGGTAACATGGGCTACAATGAGCAGTTCTTC. It translates to CASSKQVGNMGYNEQFF.